This record covers a single T cell receptor (beta chain). The specificity of this receptor is unknown. The sample holds no much larger clone one base away, and base qualities are not on file. One collaborating source in Seattle enrolled patients while the patients were actively infected and followed the patients over time throughout the course of disease. Collaborating institutions collected whole blood in K2EDTA tubes following their own protocols. For TCRbeta analysis, collaborators shipped samples as frozen whole blood, isolated PBMCs, or DNA extracted from either of those sample types. The entry originates in a study of blood T cell repertoires in COVID-19 (TCRdb year 2020). For context, the study as a whole: Samples covering the acute and convalescent phases of COVID-19 were provided by collaborators in the United States, Italy and Spain. A freely available public database, intended as a resource for researchers studying the immune response to SARS-CoV-2, is where the repertoires were released. Where HLA class I and class II types were available, the types were taken from metadata supplied by the sample provider, not from assay-based typing. Deeply sampled blood TCRbeta repertoires from subjects exposed to, actively infected with, or recovered from COVID-19 were included in the dataset. The samples were drawn from two sources: the first 160 participants of the ongoing ImmuneRACE study, and 1,000 to 1,500 subjects contributed by 6 global collaborators. The prospective study material was composed of cDNA or gDNA derived from T cells, B-cell-depleted T cells, or PBMCs. A de-identified subject ID, COVID-19 status, age in years and sex were almost always included in the sample metadata. General conclusions and limits of the study: The quantity of clinical and demographic metadata differed by source and by participant and was supplied without curation.

V drops 4 bases and J drops 7 bases, leaving 17 bases in between. The CDR3 runs 14 residues from the cysteine to the phenylalanine. Only the CDR3 region is kept as DNA, spanning 42 bases read in frame from base 1. CDR1 and CDR2 are read off the germline V gene as SGDLS and YYNGEE. TCRbeta CDR3 regions were amplified from genomic DNA using the immunoSEQ Assay, a bias-controlled multiplex PCR. For the original study's pipeline: Nucleated cell counts per sample were estimated from amplification of reference gene primers within the assay. Sequence reads were collapsed and filtered to measure the absolute abundance of every unique TCRbeta CDR3 rearrangement. Productive Simpson clonality was computed per sample as the square root of Simpson's diversity index over productive rearrangements. Drawn from immuneACCESS, this table holds only the in-frame rearrangements with V and J called that TCRdb kept. Clones are partly lost; checked studies trace under half to an unresolved V gene and leave the rest unexplained. D and trimming were read from the DNA, whereas the V and J calls and clone size are those reported in that table. Recorded for this sample are more than 200,000 clones; more than 75% of them occurred a single time. The ten biggest clones cover approximately 5.3% of the sample.

What was sequenced was peripheral blood. The TCR originated in a woman in her sixties or seventies with COVID-19, enrolled during active disease. The sequence links TRBV9 to TRBJ1-2; a tentative D call is TRBD1 (5 bases match). The sequence in DNA is TGTGCCAGCAGCATAGTTGGGGGAGGGCGTGGCTACACCTTC. This gives the protein CASSIVGGGRGYTF.